Detailed here is one T cell receptor beta chain. Additional DNA sequences in this sample encode the identical CDR3. These data come from a study of shared clonotypes between healthy human individuals. CD45RO-negative, CCR7-positively selected cells formed the naive CD8 fraction, excluding terminally differentiated effector memory CD45RA+ cells. Recent acute infections and vaccinations were absent in the healthy HIV-negative adult donors. Execution of the assay was at deep level. TCRdb's copy holds only in-frame clones and misses some; the assay was immunoSEQ multiplex PCR. The sample carries hundreds of thousands of clones, almost 95% recorded once. V shed 2 bases and J shed 4 bases, with 12 bases lying between them. The germline V gene encodes CDR1 SEHNR and CDR2 FQNEAQ (reference sequence). The CDR3 consists of 14 residues.

The V gene is TRBV7-9, the J gene TRBJ2-7; maybe TRBD1 (6 bases). Source material: naive CD8+ T cells sorted from blood. The TCR sequence derives from a man aged 30 to 39 in good health. This chain's CDR3 is CASSLSTGIYEQYF. Written as DNA, the CDR3 is TGTGCCAGCAGCTTATCTACAGGGATATACGAGCAGTACTTC.